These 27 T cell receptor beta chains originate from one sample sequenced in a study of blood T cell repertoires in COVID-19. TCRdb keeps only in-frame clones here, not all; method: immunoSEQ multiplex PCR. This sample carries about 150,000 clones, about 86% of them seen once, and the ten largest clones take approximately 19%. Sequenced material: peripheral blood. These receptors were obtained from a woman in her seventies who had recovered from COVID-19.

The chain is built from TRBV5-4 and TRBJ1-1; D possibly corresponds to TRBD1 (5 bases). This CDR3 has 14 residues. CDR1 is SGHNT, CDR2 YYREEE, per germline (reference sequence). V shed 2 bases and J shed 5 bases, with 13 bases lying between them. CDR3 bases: TGTGCCAGCAGCTTCTGGGCGGGGCGAACTGAAGCTTTCTTT. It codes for CASSFWAGRTEAFF.

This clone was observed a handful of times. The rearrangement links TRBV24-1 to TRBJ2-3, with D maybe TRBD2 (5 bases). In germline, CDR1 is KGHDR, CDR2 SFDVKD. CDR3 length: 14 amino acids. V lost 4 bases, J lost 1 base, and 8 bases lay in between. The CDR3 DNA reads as TGTGCCACCAGTGACCGGACTGGCACAGATACGCAGTATTTT. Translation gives CATSDRTGTDTQYF.

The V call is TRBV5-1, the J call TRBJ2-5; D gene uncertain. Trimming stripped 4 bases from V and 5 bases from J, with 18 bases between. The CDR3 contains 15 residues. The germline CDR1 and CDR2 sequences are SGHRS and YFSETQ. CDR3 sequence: CASSPPRQAVETQYF. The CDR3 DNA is TGCGCCAGCAGCCCCCCCCGGCAGGCCGTGGAGACCCAGTACTTC.

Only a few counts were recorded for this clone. The CDR3 loop is CASSLGGAFSYEQYF. CDR3 in DNA: TGTGCCAGCAGCTTAGGGGGGGCTTTCTCCTACGAGCAGTACTTC. The rearrangement joins TRBV7-3 to TRBJ2-7, with D tentatively TRBD2 (7 bases). V was pared by 2 bases and J by 0 bases, with 11 bases between. This CDR3 has 15 amino acids. Germline assignment: CDR1 SGHTA and CDR2 FQGTGA.

This CDR3 reads CASSWGDNSPLHF. The CDR3 DNA reads TGTGCCAGCAGTTGGGGGGATAATTCACCCCTCCACTTT. The chain links TRBV12-3 or TRBV12-4 to TRBJ1-6, with D possibly matching TRBD1 (5 bases). The CDR3 is 13 amino acids. Between the trimmed V and J ends, which lost 4 bases and 5 bases, there was a span of 6 bases.

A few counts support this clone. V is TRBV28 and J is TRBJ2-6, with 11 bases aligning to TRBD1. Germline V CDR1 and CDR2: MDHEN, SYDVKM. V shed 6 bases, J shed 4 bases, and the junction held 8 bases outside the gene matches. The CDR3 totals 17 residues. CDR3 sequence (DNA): TGTGCCAGCAGCCCCGGACAGGGGGCGAGCGGGGCCAACGTCCTGACTTTC. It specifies CASSPGQGASGANVLTF.

The CDR3 loop is CASSQLAGSYEQYF. In DNA, the CDR3 is TGTGCCAGCAGCCAACTAGCGGGTTCCTACGAGCAGTACTTC. The chain carries TRBV28 and TRBJ2-7; TRBD2 matches at 9 bases. The CDR3 length is 14 residues. Germline loops: CDR1 MDHEN, CDR2 SYDVKM. The V segment lost 6 bases and the J segment 1 base; nucleotides outside the gene matches: 4.

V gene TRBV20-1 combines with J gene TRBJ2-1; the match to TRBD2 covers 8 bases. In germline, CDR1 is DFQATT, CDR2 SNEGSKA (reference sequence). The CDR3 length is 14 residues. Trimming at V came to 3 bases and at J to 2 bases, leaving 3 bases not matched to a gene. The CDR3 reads CSASLGRAYNEQFF. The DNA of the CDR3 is TGCAGTGCTAGTCTCGGGAGGGCCTACAATGAGCAGTTCTTC.

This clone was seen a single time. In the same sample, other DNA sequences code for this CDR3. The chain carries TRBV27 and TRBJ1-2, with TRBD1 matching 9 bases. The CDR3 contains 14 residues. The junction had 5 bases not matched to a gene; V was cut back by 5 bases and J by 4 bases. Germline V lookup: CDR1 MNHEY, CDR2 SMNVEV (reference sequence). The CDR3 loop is CASSPRQGGYGYTF. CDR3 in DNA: TGTGCCAGCAGTCCCCGACAGGGGGGCTATGGCTACACCTTC.

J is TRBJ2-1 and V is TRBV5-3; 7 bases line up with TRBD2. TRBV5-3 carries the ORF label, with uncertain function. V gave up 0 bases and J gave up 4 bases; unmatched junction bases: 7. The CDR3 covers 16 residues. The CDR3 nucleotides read TGTGCCAGAAGCTTGGGGGGAGGGCCTCGGTACAATGAGCAGTTCTTC. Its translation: CARSLGGGPRYNEQFF.

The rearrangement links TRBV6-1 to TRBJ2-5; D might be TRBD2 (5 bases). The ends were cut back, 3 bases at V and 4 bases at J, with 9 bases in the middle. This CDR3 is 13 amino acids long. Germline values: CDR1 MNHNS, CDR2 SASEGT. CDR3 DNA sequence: TGTGCCAGCAGTGAGGGCGGGCCAGAGACCCAGTACTTC. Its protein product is CASSEGGPETQYF.

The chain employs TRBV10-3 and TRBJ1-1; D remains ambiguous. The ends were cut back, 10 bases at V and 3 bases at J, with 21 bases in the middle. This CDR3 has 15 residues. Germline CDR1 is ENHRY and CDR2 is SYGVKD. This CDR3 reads CATNKNGGGDTEAFF. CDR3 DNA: TGTGCCACAAACAAGAACGGCGGCGGGGACACTGAAGCTTTCTTT.

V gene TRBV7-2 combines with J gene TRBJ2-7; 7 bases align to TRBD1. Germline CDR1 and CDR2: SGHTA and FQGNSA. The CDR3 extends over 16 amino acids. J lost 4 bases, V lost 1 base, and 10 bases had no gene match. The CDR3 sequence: CASSLGPPGQTYEQYF. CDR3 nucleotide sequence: TGTGCCAGCAGCTTAGGGCCCCCGGGACAGACTTACGAGCAGTACTTC.

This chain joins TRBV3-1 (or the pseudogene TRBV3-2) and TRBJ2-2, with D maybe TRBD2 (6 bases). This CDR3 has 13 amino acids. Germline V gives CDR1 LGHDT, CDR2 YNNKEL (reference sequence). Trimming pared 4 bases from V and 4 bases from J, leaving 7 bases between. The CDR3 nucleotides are TGTGCCAGCAGCCGTAGCGGCACCGGGGAGCTGTTTTTT. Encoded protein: CASSRSGTGELFF.

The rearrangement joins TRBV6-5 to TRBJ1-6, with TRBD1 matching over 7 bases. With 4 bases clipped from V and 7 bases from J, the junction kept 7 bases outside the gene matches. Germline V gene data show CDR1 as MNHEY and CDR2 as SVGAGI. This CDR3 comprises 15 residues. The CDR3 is CASSFPGQENSPLHF. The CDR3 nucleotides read TGTGCCAGCAGTTTCCCCGGACAGGAAAATTCACCCCTCCACTTT.

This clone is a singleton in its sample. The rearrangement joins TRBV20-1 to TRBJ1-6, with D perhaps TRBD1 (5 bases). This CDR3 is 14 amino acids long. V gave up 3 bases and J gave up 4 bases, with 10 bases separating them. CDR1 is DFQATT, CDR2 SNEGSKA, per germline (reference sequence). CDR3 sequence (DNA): TGCAGTGCTAGTGAGGGGCCTTATAATTCACCCCTCCACTTT. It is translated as CSASEGPYNSPLHF.

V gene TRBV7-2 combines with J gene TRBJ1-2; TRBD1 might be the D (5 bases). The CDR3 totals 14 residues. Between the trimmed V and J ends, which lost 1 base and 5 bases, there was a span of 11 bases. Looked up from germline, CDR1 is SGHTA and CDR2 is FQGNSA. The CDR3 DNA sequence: TGTGCCAGCAGCTTAGACCCAGGGCCATATGGCTACACCTTC. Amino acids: CASSLDPGPYGYTF.

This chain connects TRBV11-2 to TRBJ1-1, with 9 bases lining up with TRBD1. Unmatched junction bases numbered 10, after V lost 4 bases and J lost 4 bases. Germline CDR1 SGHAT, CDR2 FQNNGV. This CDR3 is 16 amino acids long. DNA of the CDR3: TGTGCCAGCAGCTCACTACAGGGGGCGAGGGGCACTGAAGCTTTCTTT. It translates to CASSSLQGARGTEAFF.

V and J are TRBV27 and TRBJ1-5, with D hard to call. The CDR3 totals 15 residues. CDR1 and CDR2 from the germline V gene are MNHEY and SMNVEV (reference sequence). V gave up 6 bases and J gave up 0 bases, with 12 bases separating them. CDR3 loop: CASSSGLYSNQPQHF. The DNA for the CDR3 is TGTGCCAGCAGCTCCGGACTCTATAGCAATCAGCCCCAGCATTTT.

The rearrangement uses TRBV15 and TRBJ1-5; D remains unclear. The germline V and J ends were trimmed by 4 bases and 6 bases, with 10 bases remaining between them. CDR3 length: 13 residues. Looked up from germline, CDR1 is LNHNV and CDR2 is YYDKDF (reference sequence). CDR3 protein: CATSKQASQPQHF. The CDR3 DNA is TGTGCCACCAGCAAGCAGGCAAGTCAGCCCCAGCATTTT.

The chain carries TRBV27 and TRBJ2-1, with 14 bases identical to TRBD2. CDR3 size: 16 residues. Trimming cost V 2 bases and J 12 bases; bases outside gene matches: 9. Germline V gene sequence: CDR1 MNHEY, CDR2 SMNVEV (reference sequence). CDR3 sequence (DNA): TGTGCCAGCAGTTTAGGGACTAGCGGGAGTACTGAAGTGCAGTTCTTC. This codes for CASSLGTSGSTEVQFF.

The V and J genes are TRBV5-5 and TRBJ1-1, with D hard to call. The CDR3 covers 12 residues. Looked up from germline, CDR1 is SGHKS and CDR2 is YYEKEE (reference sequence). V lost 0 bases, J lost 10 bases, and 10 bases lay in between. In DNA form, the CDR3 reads TGTGCCAGCAGCTTGGTGGCCGCTAGAGCTTTCTTT. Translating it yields CASSLVAARAFF.

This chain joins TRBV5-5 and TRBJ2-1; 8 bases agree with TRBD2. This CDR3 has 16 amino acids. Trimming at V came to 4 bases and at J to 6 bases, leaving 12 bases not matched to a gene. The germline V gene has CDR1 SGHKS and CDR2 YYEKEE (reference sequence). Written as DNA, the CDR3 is TGTGCCAGCAGCCCCCGGGGTAGCGGGGATTTCAATGAGCAGTTCTTC. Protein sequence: CASSPRGSGDFNEQFF.

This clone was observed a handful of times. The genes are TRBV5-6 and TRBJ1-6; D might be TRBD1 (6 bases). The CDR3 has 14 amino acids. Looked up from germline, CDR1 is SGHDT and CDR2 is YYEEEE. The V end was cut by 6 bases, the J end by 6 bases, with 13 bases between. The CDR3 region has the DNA TGTGCCAGCACCTGGGGGGGGCCTAATTCACCCCTCCACTTT. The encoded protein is CASTWGGPNSPLHF.

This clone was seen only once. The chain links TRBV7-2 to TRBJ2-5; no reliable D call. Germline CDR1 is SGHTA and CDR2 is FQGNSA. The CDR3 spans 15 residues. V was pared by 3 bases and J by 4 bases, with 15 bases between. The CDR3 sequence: CASSFTHSLGETQYF. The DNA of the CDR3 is TGTGCCAGCAGCTTCACCCACAGCCTGGGAGAGACCCAGTACTTC.

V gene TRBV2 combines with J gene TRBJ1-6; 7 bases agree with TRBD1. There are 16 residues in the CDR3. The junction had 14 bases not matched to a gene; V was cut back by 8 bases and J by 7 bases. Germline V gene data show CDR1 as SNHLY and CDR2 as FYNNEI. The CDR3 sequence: CASRDRDFWGNSPLHF. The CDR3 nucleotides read TGTGCCAGCCGGGACAGAGACTTTTGGGGAAATTCACCCCTCCACTTT.

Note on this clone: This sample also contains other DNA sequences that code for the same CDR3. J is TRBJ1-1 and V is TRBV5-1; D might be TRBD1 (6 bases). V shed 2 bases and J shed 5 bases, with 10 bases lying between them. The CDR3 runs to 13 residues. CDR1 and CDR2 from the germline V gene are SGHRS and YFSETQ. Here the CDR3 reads CASSLEGGTEAFF. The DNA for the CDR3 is TGCGCCAGCAGCTTAGAGGGGGGGACTGAAGCTTTCTTT.